Each of the 14 T cell receptor beta chains below was sequenced from the same sample in a study of CD8 T cells in ankylosing spondylitis (dated by TCRdb to 2016 to 2017). Library generation was performed with 5' RACE. The sequencer listed for this sample is Illumina HiSeq 2500. TCRdb trimmed the raw reads at Q25, called clones with MiXCR and kept productive beta chains. Every distinct CDR3 protein forms one entry, paired with its most common genes and DNA. This sample holds under 150,000 distinct CDR3 sequences; about 13% were observed only once. 2.5% to 3% of the sample is in the top ten clones. Sequenced sample: blood, either unsorted or a sorted T cell fraction (not recorded which). All receptors come from a female donor with ankylosing spondylitis or in good health (not recorded which).

This clonotype was detected only a few times. The chain carries TRBV6-1 and TRBJ2-7; 12 bases align to TRBD2. Germline CDR1 reads MNHNS; CDR2 reads SASEGT. This CDR3 has 19 amino acids. Unmatched junction bases numbered 18, after V lost 8 bases and J lost 1 base. CDR3 loop: CASGRHLTSGRSESYEQYF. The CDR3 nucleotides are TGTGCCAGCGGGAGGCACCTTACTAGCGGGAGGTCTGAGTCCTACGAGCAGTACTTC.

This clonotype was found many times. The rearrangement uses TRBV10-3 and TRBJ1-5, with unresolved D. The V and J ends lost 2 bases and 2 bases respectively, with 4 bases between them. Germline V lookup: CDR1 ENHRY, CDR2 SYGVKD. The CDR3 length is 13 residues. CDR3 nucleotides: TGTGCCATCAGTGAGAACGGCAATCAGCCCCAGCATTTT. Translation: CAISENGNQPQHF.

This chain uses TRBV3-1 with TRBJ2-1; TRBD2 matches at 10 bases. CDR3 length: 17 residues. Per the germline V gene, CDR1 is LGHDT and CDR2 is YNNKEL (reference sequence). With V trimmed by 8 bases and J by 3 bases, 13 bases remained unmatched. CDR3: CASCLSRRTSGYNEQFF. The CDR3 DNA reads TGTGCCAGCTGCCTGTCAAGACGGACTAGCGGCTACAATGAGCAGTTCTTC.

This clonotype was observed a few times. The V call is TRBV10-3, the J call TRBJ2-7, with D unclear. CDR3 size: 12 residues. Germline assignment: CDR1 ENHRY and CDR2 SYGVKD. Deletions cut 3 bases from V and 5 bases from J, with 8 bases between. The CDR3 nucleotides are TGTGCCATCAGTGAAGGTGGGAACGAGCAGTACTTC. This gives the protein CAISEGGNEQYF.

This clonotype was seen a few times. This chain joins TRBV7-2 and TRBJ1-1, with D perhaps TRBD1 (5 bases). This CDR3 contains 17 residues. Germline values: CDR1 SGHTA, CDR2 FQGNSA. V gave up 5 bases and J gave up 8 bases, with 27 bases separating them. The CDR3 loop is CASSPERRMQGSPEAFF. The CDR3 bases are TGTGCCAGCAGCCCAGAGAGACGCATGCAGGGTTCCCCGGAAGCTTTCTTT.

The J gene is TRBJ2-3, the V gene TRBV5-1, with TRBD2 matching over 7 bases. Germline V gene sequence: CDR1 SGHRS, CDR2 YFSETQ. The CDR3 loop spans 21 amino acids. V trimming: 1 base; J trimming: 0 bases; junction bases outside the gene matches: 20. CDR3 nucleotide sequence: TGCGCCAGCAGCTTGAGTAGGACGTACACCTCCAAGCGGGGTAGCACAGATACGCAGTATTTT. This codes for CASSLSRTYTSKRGSTDTQYF. Combining the CDR3 with reference TRBV5-1 and TRBJ2-3 gives the whole variable domain KAGVTQTPRYLIKTRGQQVTLSCSPISGHRSVSWYQQTPGQGLQFLFEYFSETQRNKGNFPGRFSGRQFSNSRSEMNVSTLELGDSALYLCASSLSRTYTSKRGSTDTQYFGPGTRLTVL.

This clonotype was found a few times. This chain links TRBV29-1 with TRBJ2-2, with D perhaps given as TRBD1 or TRBD2 (5 bases each). Germline CDR1 and CDR2: SQVTM and ANQGSEA. V was shortened by 7 bases and J by 4 bases, with 13 bases between the two germline ends. The CDR3 length is 13 residues. CDR3 in amino acids: CSGSRGPTGELFF. In nucleotides, the CDR3 is TGCAGCGGTTCGAGGGGCCCCACCGGGGAGCTGTTTTTT.

At least ten counts were recorded for this clonotype. The genes are TRBV4-1 and TRBJ1-3; D unresolved. The CDR3 length is 14 residues. Germline V CDR1 and CDR2: MGHRA, YSYEKL. V lost 1 base to trimming and J lost 4 bases, with 8 bases between them. In nucleotides, the CDR3 is TGCGCCAGCAGCCAAGGATTTCCGGGAAACACCATATATTTT. Amino acids: CASSQGFPGNTIYF.

This clonotype showed up many times. The gene calls are TRBV15 and TRBJ2-1; unclear D gene. V was clipped by 9 bases and J by 6 bases, with 18 bases between them. The CDR3 has 14 residues. In germline, CDR1 is LNHNV, CDR2 YYDKDF (reference sequence). The DNA for the CDR3 is TGTGCCACTAGCCCCGGGCGTAATTTCAATGAGCAGTTCTTC. Translating it yields CATSPGRNFNEQFF.

The chain joins TRBV2 to TRBJ2-1; 8 nucleotides align to TRBD2. The ends lost 6 bases at V and 10 bases at J; junction bases unmatched: 8. This CDR3 is 13 amino acids long. Germline V gene lookup returns CDR1 SNHLY and CDR2 FYNNEI. CDR3 DNA sequence: TGTGCCAGCAGAACCACTAGCGGAATGGAGCAGTTCTTC. Protein: CASRTTSGMEQFF.

This chain connects TRBV7-9 to TRBJ2-1, with no clear D. Trimming took 11 bases from V and 0 from J, leaving 11 bases between them. CDR1 and CDR2 from the germline V gene are SEHNR and FQNEAQ (reference sequence). The CDR3 covers 13 residues. The CDR3 DNA reads as TGTGCCGCTGAAATGGGCTCCTACAATGAGCAGTTCTTC. Translating it yields CAAEMGSYNEQFF.

The chain is built from TRBV7-3 and TRBJ2-1, with D possibly called TRBD1 or TRBD2 (6 bases each). The CDR3 runs 15 residues. The ends were cut back, 2 bases at V and 5 bases at J, with 13 bases in the middle. Germline values: CDR1 SGHTA, CDR2 FQGTGA. Here the CDR3 reads CASSLGGGWNNEQFF. The CDR3 DNA sequence: TGTGCCAGCAGCTTAGGAGGGGGGTGGAACAATGAGCAGTTCTTC. Variable domain in full (rest from reference TRBV7-3 and TRBJ2-1): GAGVSQTPSNKVTEKGKYVELRCDPISGHTALYWYRQSLGQGPEFLIYFQGTGAADDSGLPNDRFFAVRPEGSVSTLKIQRTERGDSAVYLCASSLGGGWNNEQFFGPGTRLTVL.

This clonotype was observed at least ten times. This rearrangement joins TRBV12-3 or TRBV12-4 to TRBJ2-7; tentative D call: TRBD1 (6 bases). The CDR3 spans 13 residues. The V end lost 3 bases, the J end lost 4 bases, and 10 bases lay between the germline ends. The CDR3 DNA reads TGTGCCAGCAGTTTTGACAGGACTTACGAGCAGTACTTC. It encodes CASSFDRTYEQYF.

The chain uses TRBV9 and TRBJ2-3; 12 bases map to TRBD2. This CDR3 region has 16 residues. V gave up 3 bases and J gave up 0 bases; unmatched junction bases: 2. Germline loops: CDR1 SGDLS, CDR2 YYNGEE. The chain's CDR3 is CASSAGLAGSTDTQYF. CDR3 DNA: TGTGCCAGCAGCGCCGGACTAGCGGGGAGCACAGATACGCAGTATTTT.